This TCR beta chain was identified in a study of T cells after yellow fever vaccination. Points on this clonotype: Its cognate antigen is unknown.

Study-wide results and caveats: Post-booster repertoires again held most primary-vaccination clones (roughly 95% CD4, about 90% CD8). Weaker overall was a secondary response that nonetheless peaked faster, on day 5 versus 15.

TCRdb re-derived calls from the 5' RACE reads in MiXCR, one entry per CDR3 protein. The sample carries some 560,000 distinct CDR3 sequences, about 19% recorded once. CDR1 and CDR2 from the germline V gene are SGHVS and FNYEAQ. This CDR3 has 14 amino acids. Trimming cost V 3 bases and J 7 bases; bases outside gene matches: 4. The sequenced sample was PBMCs, obtained 15 days after the yellow fever booster vaccination. This rearrangement joins TRBV7-6 to TRBJ2-7; TRBD2 matches at 12 bases. This receptor was identified in a man younger than 40 who received the YFV17D yellow fever vaccine. CDR3 DNA: TGTGCCAGCAGCTTCGGACTAGCGGGACCAGAGCAGTACTTC. Its protein is CASSFGLAGPEQYF.